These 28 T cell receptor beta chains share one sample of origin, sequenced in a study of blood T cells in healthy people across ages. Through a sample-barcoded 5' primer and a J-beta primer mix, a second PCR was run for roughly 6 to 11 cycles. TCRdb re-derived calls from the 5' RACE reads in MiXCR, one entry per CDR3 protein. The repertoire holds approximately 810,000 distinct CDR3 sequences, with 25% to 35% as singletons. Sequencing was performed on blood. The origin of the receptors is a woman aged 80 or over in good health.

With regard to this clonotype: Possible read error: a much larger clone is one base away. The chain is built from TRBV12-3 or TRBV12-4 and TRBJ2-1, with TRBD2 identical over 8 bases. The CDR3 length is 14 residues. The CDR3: CASIRTSSYNEQCF. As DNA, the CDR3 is TGTGCCAGCATCCGGACTAGCTCCTACAATGAGCAGTGCTTC.

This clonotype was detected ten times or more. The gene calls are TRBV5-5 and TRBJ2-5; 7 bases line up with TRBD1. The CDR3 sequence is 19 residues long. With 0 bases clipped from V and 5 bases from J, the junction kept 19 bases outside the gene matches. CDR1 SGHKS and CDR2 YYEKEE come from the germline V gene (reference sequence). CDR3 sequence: CASSLEDRWLIAWLETQYF. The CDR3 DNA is TGTGCCAGCAGCTTGGAGGACAGGTGGTTGATTGCTTGGTTGGAGACCCAGTACTTC.

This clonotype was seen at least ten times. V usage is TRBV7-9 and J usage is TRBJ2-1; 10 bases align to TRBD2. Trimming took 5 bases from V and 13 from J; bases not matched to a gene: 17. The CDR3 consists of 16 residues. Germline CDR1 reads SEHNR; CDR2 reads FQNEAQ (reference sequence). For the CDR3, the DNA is TGTGCCAGCAGCCACGATGGCAGCGGGGGGGCGTCGGGTCAGTTCTTC. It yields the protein CASSHDGSGGASGQFF.

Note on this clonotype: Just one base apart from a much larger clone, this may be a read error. The CDR3 is CASTFSSGGYLERYF. The CDR3 DNA reads as TGTGCCAGCACCTTTTCTAGCGGGGGGTACTTAGAGCGGTACTTC. The V and J genes are TRBV12-3 or TRBV12-4 and TRBJ2-5; 11 bases agree with TRBD2. The CDR3 loop spans 15 amino acids. Losses at the gene ends were 7 bases for V and 13 bases for J; bases not matched to a gene: 17.

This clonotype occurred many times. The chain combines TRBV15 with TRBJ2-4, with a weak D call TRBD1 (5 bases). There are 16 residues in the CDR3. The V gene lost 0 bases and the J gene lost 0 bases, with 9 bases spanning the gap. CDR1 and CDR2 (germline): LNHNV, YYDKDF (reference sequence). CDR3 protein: CATSRESGIAKNIQYF. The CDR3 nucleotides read TGTGCCACCAGCAGAGAGTCAGGGATAGCCAAAAACATTCAGTACTTC. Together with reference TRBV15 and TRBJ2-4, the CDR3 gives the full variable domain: DAMVIQNPRYQVTQFGKPVTLSCSQTLNHNVMYWYQQKSSQAPKLLFHYYDKDFNNEADTPDNFQSRRPNTSFCFLDIRSPGLGDTAMYLCATSRESGIAKNIQYFGAGTRLSVL.

In nucleotides, the CDR3 is TGTGCCAGCAGCTCAAAAAGTGGGCGTTCGGATCAAGAGACCCAGTACTTC. Its translation: CASSSKSGRSDQETQYF. This chain links TRBV11-2 with TRBJ2-5; no reliable D call. CDR3 length: 17 residues. V lost 4 bases, J lost 2 bases, and 20 bases lay in between. Germline V lookup: CDR1 SGHAT, CDR2 FQNNGV.

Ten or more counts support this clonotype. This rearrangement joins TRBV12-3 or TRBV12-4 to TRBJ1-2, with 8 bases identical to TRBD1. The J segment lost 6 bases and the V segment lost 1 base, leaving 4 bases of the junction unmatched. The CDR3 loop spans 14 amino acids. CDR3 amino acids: CASSLGTGPDGYTF. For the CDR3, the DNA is TGTGCCAGCAGTTTAGGGACAGGGCCTGATGGCTACACCTTC.

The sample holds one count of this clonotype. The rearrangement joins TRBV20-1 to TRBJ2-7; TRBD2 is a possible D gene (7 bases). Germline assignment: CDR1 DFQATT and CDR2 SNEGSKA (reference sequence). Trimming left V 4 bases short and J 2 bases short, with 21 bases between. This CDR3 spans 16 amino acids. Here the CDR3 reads CSAKERGGGWTYEQYF. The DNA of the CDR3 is TGCAGTGCTAAGGAGAGGGGAGGGGGTTGGACCTACGAGCAGTACTTC.

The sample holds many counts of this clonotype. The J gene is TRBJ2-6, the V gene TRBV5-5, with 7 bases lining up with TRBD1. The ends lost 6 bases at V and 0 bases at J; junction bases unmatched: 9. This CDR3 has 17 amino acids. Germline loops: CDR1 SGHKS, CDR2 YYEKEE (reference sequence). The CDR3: CASTGDSFFSGANVLTF. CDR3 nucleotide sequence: TGTGCCAGCACCGGGGACAGCTTCTTCTCTGGGGCCAACGTCCTGACTTTC.

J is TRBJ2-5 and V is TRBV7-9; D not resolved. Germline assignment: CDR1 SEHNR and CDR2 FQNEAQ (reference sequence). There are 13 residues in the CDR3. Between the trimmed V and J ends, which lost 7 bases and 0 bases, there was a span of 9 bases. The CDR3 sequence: CASTIYDQETQYF. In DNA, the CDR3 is TGTGCCAGCACCATTTATGACCAAGAGACCCAGTACTTC.

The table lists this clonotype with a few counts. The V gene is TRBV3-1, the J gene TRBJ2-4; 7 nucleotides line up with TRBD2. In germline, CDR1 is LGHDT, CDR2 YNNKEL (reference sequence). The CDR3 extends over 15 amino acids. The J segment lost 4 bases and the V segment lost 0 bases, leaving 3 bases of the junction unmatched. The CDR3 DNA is TGTGCCAGCAGCCAAGAAGGGAGGGATAAAAACATTCAGTACTTC. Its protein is CASSQEGRDKNIQYF.

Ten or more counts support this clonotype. The CDR3 reads CASSLGRQSWAYEQYF. In nucleotides, the CDR3 is TGTGCCAGCAGCTTAGGACGGCAGAGCTGGGCCTACGAGCAGTACTTC. V usage is TRBV7-2 and J usage is TRBJ2-7; no reliable D call. The CDR3 length is 16 residues. CDR1 SGHTA and CDR2 FQGNSA come from the germline V gene. The ends were cut back, 1 base at V and 2 bases at J, with 15 bases in the middle.

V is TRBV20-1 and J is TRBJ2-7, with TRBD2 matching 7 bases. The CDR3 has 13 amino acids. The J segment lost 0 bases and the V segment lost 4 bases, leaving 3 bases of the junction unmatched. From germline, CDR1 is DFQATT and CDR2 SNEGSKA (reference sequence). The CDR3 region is CSANRLASYEQYF. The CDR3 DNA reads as TGCAGTGCTAACAGACTAGCCTCCTACGAGCAGTACTTC.

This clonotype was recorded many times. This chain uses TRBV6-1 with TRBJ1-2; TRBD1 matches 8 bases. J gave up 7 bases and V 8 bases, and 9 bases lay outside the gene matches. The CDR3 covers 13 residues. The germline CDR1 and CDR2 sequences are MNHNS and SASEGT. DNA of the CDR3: TGTGCCAGCCTTTCGGACAGGGCCGGTGGCTACACCTTC. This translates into CASLSDRAGGYTF.

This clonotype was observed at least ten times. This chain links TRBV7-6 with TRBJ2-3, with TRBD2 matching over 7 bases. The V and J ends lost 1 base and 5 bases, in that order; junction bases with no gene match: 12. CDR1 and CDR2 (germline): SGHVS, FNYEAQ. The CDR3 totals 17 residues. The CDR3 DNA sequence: TGTGCCAGCAGCTTAGGTTCACTCCGCGGGGGTGGAGATACGCAGTATTTT. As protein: CASSLGSLRGGGDTQYF.

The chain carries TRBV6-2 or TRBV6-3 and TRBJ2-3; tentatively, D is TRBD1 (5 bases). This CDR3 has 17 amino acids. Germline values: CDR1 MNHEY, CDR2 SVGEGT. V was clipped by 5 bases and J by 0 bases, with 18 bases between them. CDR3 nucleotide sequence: TGTGCCAGCAGTGCCTGGGGCAGATATTCTAGCACAGATACGCAGTATTTT. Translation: CASSAWGRYSSTDTQYF.

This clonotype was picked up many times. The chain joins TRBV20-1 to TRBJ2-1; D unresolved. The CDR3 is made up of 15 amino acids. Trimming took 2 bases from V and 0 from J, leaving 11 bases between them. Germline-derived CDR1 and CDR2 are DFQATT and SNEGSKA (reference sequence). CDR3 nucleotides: TGCAGTGCTAGACCAGACTCAGGCTCCTACAATGAGCAGTTCTTC. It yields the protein CSARPDSGSYNEQFF.

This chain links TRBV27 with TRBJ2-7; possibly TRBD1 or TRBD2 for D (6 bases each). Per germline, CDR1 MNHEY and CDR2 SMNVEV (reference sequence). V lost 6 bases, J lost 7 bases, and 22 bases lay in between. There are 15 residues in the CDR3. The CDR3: CASSLQGPRGNEQYF. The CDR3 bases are TGTGCCAGCAGCCTACAGGGTCCCCGGGGGAATGAGCAGTACTTC.

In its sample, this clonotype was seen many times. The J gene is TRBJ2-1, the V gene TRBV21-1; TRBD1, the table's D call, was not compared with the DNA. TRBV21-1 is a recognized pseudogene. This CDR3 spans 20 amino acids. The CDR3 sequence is CASSRGTVWPLLGPDNEQFF. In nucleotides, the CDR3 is TGTGCCAGCAGCAGGGGGACAGTTTGGCCCCTTCTTGGGCCGGACAATGAGCAGTTCTTC.

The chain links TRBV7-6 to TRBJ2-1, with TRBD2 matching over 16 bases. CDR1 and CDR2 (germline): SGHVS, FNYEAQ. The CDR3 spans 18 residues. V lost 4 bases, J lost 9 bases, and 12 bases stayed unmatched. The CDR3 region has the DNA TGTGCCAGCAGCTCGGGACTAGCGGGAGGGCCAGGGTGGGGTGAGCAGTTCTTC. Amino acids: CASSSGLAGGPGWGEQFF.

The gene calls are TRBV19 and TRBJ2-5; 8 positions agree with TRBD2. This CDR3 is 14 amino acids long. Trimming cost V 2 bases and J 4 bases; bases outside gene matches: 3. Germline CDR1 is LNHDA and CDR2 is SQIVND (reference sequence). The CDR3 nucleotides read TGTGCCAGTAGTATAAGCGGGGGTGGAGAGACCCAGTACTTC. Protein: CASSISGGGETQYF. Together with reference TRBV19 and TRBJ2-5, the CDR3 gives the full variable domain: DGGITQSPKYLFRKEGQNVTLSCEQNLNHDAMYWYRQDPGQGLRLIYYSQIVNDFQKGDIAEGYSVSREKKESFPLTVTSAQKNPTAFYLCASSISGGGETQYFGPGTRLLVL.

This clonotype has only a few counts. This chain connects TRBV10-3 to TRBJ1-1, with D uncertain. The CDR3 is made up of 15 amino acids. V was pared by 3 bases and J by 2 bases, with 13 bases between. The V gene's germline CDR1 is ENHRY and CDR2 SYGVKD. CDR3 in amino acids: CAISEDGYRNTEAFF. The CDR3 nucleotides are TGTGCCATCAGTGAAGACGGCTATAGAAACACTGAAGCTTTCTTT.

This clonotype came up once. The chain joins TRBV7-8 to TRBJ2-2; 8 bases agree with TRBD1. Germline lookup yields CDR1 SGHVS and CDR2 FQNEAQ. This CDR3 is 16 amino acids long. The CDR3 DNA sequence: TGTGCTACCACGGAACCGGGACAGGTCTTCACCGGGGAGCTGTTTTTT. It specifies CATTEPGQVFTGELFF.

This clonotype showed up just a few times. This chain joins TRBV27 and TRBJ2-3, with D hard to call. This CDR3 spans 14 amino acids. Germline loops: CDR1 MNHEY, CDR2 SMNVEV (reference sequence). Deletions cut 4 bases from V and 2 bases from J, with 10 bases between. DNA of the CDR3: TGTGCCAGCAGTTCTGGCAGAAACACAGATACGCAGTATTTT. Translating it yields CASSSGRNTDTQYF.

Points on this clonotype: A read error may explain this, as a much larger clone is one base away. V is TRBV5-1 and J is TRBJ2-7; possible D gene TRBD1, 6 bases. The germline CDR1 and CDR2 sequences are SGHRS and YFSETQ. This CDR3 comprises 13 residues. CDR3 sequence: CTSSFSQGYEQYF. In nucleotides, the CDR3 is TGCACCAGCAGCTTTAGCCAGGGGTACGAGCAGTACTTC.

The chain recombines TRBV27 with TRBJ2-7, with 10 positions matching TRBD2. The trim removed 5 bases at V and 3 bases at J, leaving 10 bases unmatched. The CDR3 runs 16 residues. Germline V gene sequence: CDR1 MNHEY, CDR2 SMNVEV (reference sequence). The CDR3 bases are TGTGCCAGCAGTCCCTTCGTACCTAGCGGGAGCTACGAGCAGTACTTC. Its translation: CASSPFVPSGSYEQYF.

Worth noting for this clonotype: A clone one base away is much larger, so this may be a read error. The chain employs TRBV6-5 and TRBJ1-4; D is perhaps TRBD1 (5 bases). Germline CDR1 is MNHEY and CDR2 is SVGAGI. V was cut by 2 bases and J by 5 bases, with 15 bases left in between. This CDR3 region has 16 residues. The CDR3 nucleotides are TGTGCCAGCAGTTACGATAGGGGCAGCCCGAATGAAAAACTGTTTTTT. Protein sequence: CASSYDRGSPNEKLFF.

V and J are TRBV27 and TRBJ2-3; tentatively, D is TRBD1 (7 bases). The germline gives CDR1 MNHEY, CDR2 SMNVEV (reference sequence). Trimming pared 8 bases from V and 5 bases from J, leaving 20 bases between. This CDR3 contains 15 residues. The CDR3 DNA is TGTGCCAGCCTTTCTCGCGGGGCAGGGGGAGATACGCAGTATTTT. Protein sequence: CASLSRGAGGDTQYF.